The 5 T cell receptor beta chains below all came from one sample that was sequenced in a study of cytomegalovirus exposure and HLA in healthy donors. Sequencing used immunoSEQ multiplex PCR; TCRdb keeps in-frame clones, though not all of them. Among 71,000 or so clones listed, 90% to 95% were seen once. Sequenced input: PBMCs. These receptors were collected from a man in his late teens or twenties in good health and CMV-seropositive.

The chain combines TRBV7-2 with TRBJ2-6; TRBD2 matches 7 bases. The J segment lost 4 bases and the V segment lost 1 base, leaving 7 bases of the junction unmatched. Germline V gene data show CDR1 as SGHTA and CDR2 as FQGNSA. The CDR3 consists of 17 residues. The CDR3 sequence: CASSLGPAGRGANVLTF. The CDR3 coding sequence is TGTGCCAGCAGCTTAGGTCCAGCGGGGAGAGGGGCCAACGTCCTGACTTTC.

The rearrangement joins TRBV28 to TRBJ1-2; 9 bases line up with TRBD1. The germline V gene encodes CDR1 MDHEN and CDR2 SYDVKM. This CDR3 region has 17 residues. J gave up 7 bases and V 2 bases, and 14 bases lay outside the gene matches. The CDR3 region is CASSLEGDRVGSFGYTF. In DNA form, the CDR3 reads TGTGCCAGCAGTTTAGAAGGGGACAGGGTGGGCTCCTTTGGCTACACCTTC.

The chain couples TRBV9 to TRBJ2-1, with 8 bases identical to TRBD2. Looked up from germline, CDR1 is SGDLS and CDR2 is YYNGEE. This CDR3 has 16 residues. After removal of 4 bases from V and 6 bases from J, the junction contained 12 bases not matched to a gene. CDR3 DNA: TGTGCCAGCAGCCCGACCAGCGGGGGATTCCCCAATGAGCAGTTCTTC. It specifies CASSPTSGGFPNEQFF.

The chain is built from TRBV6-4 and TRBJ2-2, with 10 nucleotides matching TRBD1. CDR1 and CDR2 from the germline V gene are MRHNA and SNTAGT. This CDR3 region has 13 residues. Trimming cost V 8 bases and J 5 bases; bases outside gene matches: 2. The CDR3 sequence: CASGTGVTGELFF. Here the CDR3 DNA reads TGTGCCAGCGGGACAGGGGTTACCGGGGAGCTGTTTTTT.

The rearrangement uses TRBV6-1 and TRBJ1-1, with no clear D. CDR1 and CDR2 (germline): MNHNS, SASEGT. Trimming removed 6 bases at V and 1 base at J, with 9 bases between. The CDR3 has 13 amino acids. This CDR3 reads CASRRVGNTEAFF. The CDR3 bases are TGTGCCAGCAGGAGGGTGGGGAACACTGAAGCTTTCTTT.